The clone carrying this T cell receptor (beta chain) was observed a handful of times. The sample originates from a study of spatial heterogeneity in lung cancer. MiXCR, run by TCRdb on the 5' RACE reads, gives a single entry per CDR3 protein. The sample carries around 110,000 distinct CDR3 sequences, 12% recorded once. Stated time point: blood at routine non-recurrence follow-up after resection. Unsorted tumor, nontumor lung tissue or cryopreserved PBMC supplied the whole RNA. The V and J ends lost 0 bases and 10 bases respectively, with 12 bases between them. Germline CDR1 reads MNHEY; CDR2 reads SMNVEV (reference sequence). This CDR3 has 13 residues.

The sequence came from a male donor with early-stage non-small cell lung cancer. The starting material was PBMCs, obtained at follow-up. This chain joins TRBV27 and TRBJ2-5; D is unresolved. The CDR3 loop is CASSLSFRMGQYF. The CDR3 coding sequence is TGTGCCAGCAGTTTATCGTTTAGGATGGGCCAGTACTTC.